These 14 T cell receptor beta chains share one sample of origin, sequenced in a study of cytomegalovirus exposure and HLA in healthy donors. The primer mix had 60 Vbeta and 13 Jbeta primers. The assay was immunoSEQ multiplex PCR, and TCRdb's table has in-frame clones only and misses some. The data show roughly 77,000 clones, with 10% seen just once and roughly a quarter held by the top ten. Material for sequencing was PBMCs. The receptors stem from a man aged 55 to 70 in good health and CMV-seropositive.

The rearrangement uses TRBV4-2 and TRBJ2-7; TRBD2 agrees at 10 bases. V dropped 0 bases and J dropped 8; count of bases not matched to a gene: 16. Germline CDR1 is LGHNA and CDR2 is YNFKEQ. The CDR3 consists of 18 residues. Here the CDR3 reads CASSQDTSSGGTPVKQYF. In DNA form, the CDR3 reads TGTGCCAGCAGCCAAGACACTAGTAGCGGGGGGACCCCGGTGAAGCAGTACTTC.

This clone has just a few counts. For the CDR3, the DNA is TGTGCCAGCAGCCCGGAGACTAGCGGGAGGAGCTATGAGCAGTTCTTC. Amino acids: CASSPETSGRSYEQFF. This chain connects TRBV13 to TRBJ2-1, with 13 bases aligning to TRBD2. V lost 5 bases, J lost 8 bases, and 9 bases stayed unmatched. The CDR3 spans 16 residues. Germline CDR1 reads PRHDT; CDR2 reads FYEKMQ (reference sequence). Based on the CDR3 plus reference TRBV13 and TRBJ2-1, the full variable domain is AAGVIQSPRHLIKEKRETATLKCYPIPRHDTVYWYQQGPGQDPQFLISFYEKMQSDKGSIPDRFSAQQFSDYHSELNMSSLELGDSALYFCASSPETSGRSYEQFFGPGTRLTVL.

J is TRBJ2-1 and V is TRBV5-6; 16 positions agree with TRBD2. The V gene end was trimmed by 3 bases and the J gene end by 10 bases; junction bases not matched to a gene: 4. The CDR3 runs to 15 residues. Germline lookup yields CDR1 SGHDT and CDR2 YYEEEE. DNA for the CDR3: TGTGCCAGCAGCTCCCGGGGACTAGCGGGAGGGGAGCAGTTCTTC. Amino acid sequence: CASSSRGLAGGEQFF.

Written as DNA, the CDR3 is TGTGCCAGCAGTGAGGGACAGGCGAGATACTTC. It specifies CASSEGQARYF. The V call is TRBV6-1, the J call TRBJ2-7, with TRBD1 matching over 8 bases. Losses at the gene ends were 3 bases for V and 13 bases for J; bases not matched to a gene: 5. CDR1 is MNHNS, CDR2 SASEGT, per germline. This CDR3 has 11 amino acids.

This clone was detected a few times. V and J are TRBV5-1 and TRBJ2-3, with 8 bases fitting TRBD1. V lost 0 bases to trimming and J lost 0 bases; unmatched junction nucleotides: 0. Germline CDR1 SGHRS, CDR2 YFSETQ. This CDR3 is 15 amino acids long. CDR3 coding DNA: TGCGCCAGCAGCTTGGGACAGGGGAGCACAGATACGCAGTATTTT. Translated: CASSLGQGSTDTQYF.

This clone was seen only a few times. This chain uses TRBV7-9 with TRBJ2-7, with TRBD1 as a possible D gene (6 bases). The length of the CDR3 is 12 residues. Deletions cut 5 bases from V and 4 bases from J, with 9 bases between. Germline V gene sequence: CDR1 SEHNR, CDR2 FQNEAQ (reference sequence). CDR3 DNA sequence: TGTGCCAGCAGCGTTACAGGGTACGAGCAGTACTTC. Amino acid sequence: CASSVTGYEQYF.

For the CDR3, the DNA is TGCGCCAGCAGCTTCCTAGCGGGGGGGGAAGAGACCCAGTACTTC. Translation: CASSFLAGGEETQYF. The chain is built from TRBV5-1 and TRBJ2-5; 12 bases are a match to TRBD2. In germline, CDR1 is SGHRS, CDR2 YFSETQ. Losses at the gene ends were 2 bases for V and 3 bases for J; bases not matched to a gene: 2. The CDR3 loop spans 15 amino acids. The full variable domain, completed using reference TRBV5-1 and TRBJ2-5, is KAGVTQTPRYLIKTRGQQVTLSCSPISGHRSVSWYQQTPGQGLQFLFEYFSETQRNKGNFPGRFSGRQFSNSRSEMNVSTLELGDSALYLCASSFLAGGEETQYFGPGTRLLVL.

This clone occurred a few times. This chain links TRBV5-1 with TRBJ2-2, with unresolved D. The CDR3 totals 16 residues. V shed 2 bases and J shed 4 bases, with 15 bases lying between them. The germline CDR1 and CDR2 sequences are SGHRS and YFSETQ. CDR3 region: CASSFYSLGGTGELFF. The DNA of the CDR3 is TGCGCCAGCAGCTTTTATTCATTAGGCGGCACCGGGGAGCTGTTTTTT.

This clone has more than one count but fewer than ten. The genes are TRBV7-8 and TRBJ1-6; 7 bases fit TRBD1. With V trimmed by 6 bases and J by 10 bases, 9 bases remained unmatched. Germline V gene data show CDR1 as SGHVS and CDR2 as FQNEAQ. There are 14 residues in the CDR3. The CDR3: CASSRDSLESPLHF. The DNA for the CDR3 is TGTGCCAGCAGTCGGGACAGTCTCGAATCACCCCTCCACTTT.

The chain employs TRBV27 and TRBJ2-1, with D unresolved. Trimming pared 1 base from V and 7 bases from J, leaving 17 bases between. CDR1 and CDR2 (germline): MNHEY, SMNVEV (reference sequence). The CDR3 spans 16 residues. CDR3 sequence (DNA): TGTGCCAGCAGTTTATTTGGCAGGCTTCTAACTAATGAGCAGTTCTTC. The encoded protein is CASSLFGRLLTNEQFF.

This clone was seen more than once but under ten times. The chain combines TRBV15 with TRBJ2-7; TRBD2 might be the D (7 bases). The length of the CDR3 is 18 residues. V lost 0 bases and J lost 4, with 22 bases in between. Germline CDR1 and CDR2: LNHNV and YYDKDF (reference sequence). The CDR3 nucleotides are TGTGCCACCAGCAGAGATTTAAGCGGGACACGACGATCGTACGAGCAGTACTTC. Translating it yields CATSRDLSGTRRSYEQYF.

The chain joins TRBV6-1 to TRBJ2-2; maybe TRBD1 (5 bases). V dropped 2 bases and J dropped 2 bases, with 9 bases sitting between them. This CDR3 comprises 15 residues. Germline-derived CDR1 and CDR2 are MNHNS and SASEGT. CDR3 nucleotides: TGTGCCAGCAGTGAATGGACATTTAACACCGGGGAGCTGTTTTTT. This gives the protein CASSEWTFNTGELFF.

This rearrangement joins TRBV28 to TRBJ1-6; a possible D gene is TRBD1 (6 bases). The CDR3 spans 18 residues. V was pared by 2 bases and J by 7 bases, with 21 bases between. The V gene's germline CDR1 is MDHEN and CDR2 SYDVKM. The CDR3 DNA reads as TGTGCCAGCAGTTTAGGGTACGGTGTGTCAGGGGCCAATTCACCCCTCCACTTT. Amino acid sequence: CASSLGYGVSGANSPLHF. Looking up the rest from reference TRBV28 and TRBJ1-6 gives the full variable domain: DVKVTQSSRYLVKRTGEKVFLECVQDMDHENMFWYRQDPGLGLRLIYFSYDVKMKEKGDIPEGYSVSREKKERFSLILESASTNQTSMYLCASSLGYGVSGANSPLHFGNGTRLTVT.

The V call is TRBV9, the J call TRBJ2-7; 9 bases line up with TRBD1. CDR3 length: 14 amino acids. Trimming took 2 bases from V and 4 from J; bases not matched to a gene: 4. The germline gives CDR1 SGDLS, CDR2 YYNGEE. The CDR3 is CASSVGDRVYEQYF. Written as DNA, the CDR3 is TGTGCCAGCAGCGTGGGGGACAGGGTTTACGAGCAGTACTTC. Combining the CDR3 with reference TRBV9 and TRBJ2-7 gives the whole variable domain DSGVTQTPKHLITATGQRVTLRCSPRSGDLSVYWYQQSLDQGLQFLIQYYNGEERAKGNILERFSAQQFPDLHSELNLSSLELGDSALYFCASSVGDRVYEQYFGPGTRLTVT.